This note documents a single TCR beta chain sequence. Its matching antigen is unknown. Authors' processing steps: After removing out-of-frame reads, around 2,000,000 distinct TCRbeta sequences remained. Using immunoSEQ multiplex PCR, the repertoire was profiled, and TCRdb retains in-frame clones only, with some absent. V and J calls and clone size are given by that table; D and trimming were obtained from the DNA. The data show about 39,000 clones, with around 78% seen just once and approximately 0.78% held by the top ten. CDR3 length: 14 residues. Germline V CDR1 and CDR2: SGHDT, YYEEEE. V was pared by 0 bases and J by 7 bases, with 3 bases of the junction left unmatched. The entry originates in a study of memory CD4+ T cells and cytomegalovirus serostatus. Study-level findings and limits: CD4+ memory repertoires contained about 40% of the 164 reported CMV TCRbeta sequences. Median bootstrapped AUC for CMV status was approximately 0.94 originally, 0.75 to 0.91 US-trained.

The sort gate was single viable CD3+CD4+CD8-CD45RO+ cells for memory CD4+ T cells. CD4+ T cells were isolated by positive magnetic selection. V is TRBV5-6 and J is TRBJ1-4, with TRBD1 matching 7 bases. Sequences were obtained from memory CD4+ T cells from blood. The TCR was taken from an adult in good health and CMV-seronegative. The CDR3 protein is CASSLDRGGEKLFF. As DNA, the CDR3 is TGTGCCAGCAGCTTGGACAGGGGAGGTGAAAAACTGTTTTTT.